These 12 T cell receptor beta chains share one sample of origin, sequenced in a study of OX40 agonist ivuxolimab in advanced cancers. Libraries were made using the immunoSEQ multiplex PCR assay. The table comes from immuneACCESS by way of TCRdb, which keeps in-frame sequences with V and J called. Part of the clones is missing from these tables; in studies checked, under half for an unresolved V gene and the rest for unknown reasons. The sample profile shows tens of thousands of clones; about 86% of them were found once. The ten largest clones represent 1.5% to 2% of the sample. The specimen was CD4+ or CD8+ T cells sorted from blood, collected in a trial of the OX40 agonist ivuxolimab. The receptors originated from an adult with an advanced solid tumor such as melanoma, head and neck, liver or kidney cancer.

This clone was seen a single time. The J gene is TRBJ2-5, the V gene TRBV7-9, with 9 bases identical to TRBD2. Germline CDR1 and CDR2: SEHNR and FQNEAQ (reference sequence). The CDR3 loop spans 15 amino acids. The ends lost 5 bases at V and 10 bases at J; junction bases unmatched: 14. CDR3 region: CASSPVRLAGSGQYF. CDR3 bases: TGTGCCAGCAGCCCGGTACGGCTAGCGGGATCGGGCCAGTACTTC.

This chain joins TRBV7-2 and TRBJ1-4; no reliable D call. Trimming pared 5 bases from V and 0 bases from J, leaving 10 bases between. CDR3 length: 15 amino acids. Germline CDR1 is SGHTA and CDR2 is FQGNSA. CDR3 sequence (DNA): TGTGCCAGCAGCCCCTACGGTGCAACTAATGAAAAACTGTTTTTT. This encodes CASSPYGATNEKLFF.

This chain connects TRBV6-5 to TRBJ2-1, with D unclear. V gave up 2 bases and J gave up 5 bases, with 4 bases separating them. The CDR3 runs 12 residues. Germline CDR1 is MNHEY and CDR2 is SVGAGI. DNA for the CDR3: TGTGCCAGCAGTTACCGGGACAATGAGCAGTTCTTC. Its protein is CASSYRDNEQFF.

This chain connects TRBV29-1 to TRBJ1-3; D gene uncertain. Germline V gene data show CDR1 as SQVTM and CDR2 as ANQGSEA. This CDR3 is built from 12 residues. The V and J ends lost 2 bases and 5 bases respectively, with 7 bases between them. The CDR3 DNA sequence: TGCAGCGTTGAAATCCAGCGAAACACCATATATTTT. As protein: CSVEIQRNTIYF.

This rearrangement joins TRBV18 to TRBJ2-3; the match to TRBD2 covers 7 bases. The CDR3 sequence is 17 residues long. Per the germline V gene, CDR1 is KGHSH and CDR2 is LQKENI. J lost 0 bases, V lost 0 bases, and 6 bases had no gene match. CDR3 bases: TGTGCCAGCTCACCACCGTTCAGCGGGGCTAGCACAGATACGCAGTATTTT. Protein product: CASSPPFSGASTDTQYF.

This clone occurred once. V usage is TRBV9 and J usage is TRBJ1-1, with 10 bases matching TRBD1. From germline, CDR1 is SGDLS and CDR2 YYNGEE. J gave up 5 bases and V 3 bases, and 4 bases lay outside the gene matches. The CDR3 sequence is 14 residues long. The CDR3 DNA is TGTGCCAGCAGCGCGGGACAGGGGTCGACTGAAGCTTTCTTT. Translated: CASSAGQGSTEAFF.

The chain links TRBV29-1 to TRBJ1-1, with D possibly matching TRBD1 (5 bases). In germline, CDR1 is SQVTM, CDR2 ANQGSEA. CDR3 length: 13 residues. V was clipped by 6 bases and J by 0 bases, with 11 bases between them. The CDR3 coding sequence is TGCAGCGTCAAGACAGATTTGAACACTGAAGCTTTCTTT. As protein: CSVKTDLNTEAFF.

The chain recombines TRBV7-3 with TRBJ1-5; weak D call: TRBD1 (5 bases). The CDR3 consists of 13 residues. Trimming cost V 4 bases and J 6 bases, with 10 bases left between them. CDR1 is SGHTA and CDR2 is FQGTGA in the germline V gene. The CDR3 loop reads CASSSQAGQPQHF. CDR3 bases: TGTGCCAGCAGCTCACAGGCGGGTCAGCCCCAGCATTTT.

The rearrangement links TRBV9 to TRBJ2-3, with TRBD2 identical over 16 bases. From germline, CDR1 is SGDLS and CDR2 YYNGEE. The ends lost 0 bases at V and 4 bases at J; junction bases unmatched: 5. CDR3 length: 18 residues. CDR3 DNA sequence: TGTGCCAGCAGCGTAGTTGGGACTAGCGGGGGGGCCGCAGATACGCAGTATTTT. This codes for CASSVVGTSGGAADTQYF.

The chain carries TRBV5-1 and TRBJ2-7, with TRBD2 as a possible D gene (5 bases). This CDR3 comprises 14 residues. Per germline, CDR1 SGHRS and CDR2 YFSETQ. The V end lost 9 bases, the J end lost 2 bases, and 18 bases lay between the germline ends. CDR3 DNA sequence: TGCGCCATCCCGCTACTAGAGGAGACCTACGAGCAGTACTTC. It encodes CAIPLLEETYEQYF.

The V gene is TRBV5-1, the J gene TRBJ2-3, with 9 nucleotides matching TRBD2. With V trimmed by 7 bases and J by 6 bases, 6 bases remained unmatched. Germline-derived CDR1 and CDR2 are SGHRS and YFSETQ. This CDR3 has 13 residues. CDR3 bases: TGCGCCAGCGCACGTGCGGGAGGGGATACGCAGTATTTT. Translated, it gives CASARAGGDTQYF.

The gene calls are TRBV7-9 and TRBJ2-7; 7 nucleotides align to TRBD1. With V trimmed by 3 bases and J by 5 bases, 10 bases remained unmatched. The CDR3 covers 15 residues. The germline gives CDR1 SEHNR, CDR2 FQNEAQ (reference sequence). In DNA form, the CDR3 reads TGTGCCAGCAGCTTCTTCCGACAGGGTTTTGACGAGCAGTACTTC. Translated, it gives CASSFFRQGFDEQYF.